Presented here are 6 T cell receptor beta chains from one specimen sequenced in a study of blood T cells in healthy people across ages. A second roughly 6 to 11 cycle PCR used barcoded and J-beta primers. From the 5' RACE reads, TCRdb called clonotypes with MiXCR, one entry per CDR3 protein. Seen here are about 1 million distinct CDR3 sequences, more than 40% observed once, and the top ten hold approximately 17%. The sample taken for sequencing was blood. The receptor source for this set is a woman aged 60-75 years in good health.

This chain links TRBV20-1 with TRBJ2-5; 12 nucleotides align to TRBD2. The CDR3 extends over 14 amino acids. Looked up from germline, CDR1 is DFQATT and CDR2 is SNEGSKA (reference sequence). With V trimmed by 0 bases and J by 11 bases, 7 bases remained unmatched. CDR3 nucleotides: TGCAGTGCTAGAGACACTAGCGGGAGGAATGAGCAGTACTTC. The encoded protein is CSARDTSGRNEQYF.

The chain couples TRBV20-1 to TRBJ2-3, with D perhaps matching TRBD1 (6 bases). CDR1 and CDR2 from the germline V gene are DFQATT and SNEGSKA (reference sequence). Trimming removed 5 bases at V and 5 bases at J, with 23 bases between. The CDR3 is 16 residues long. Here the CDR3 reads CSAGWGPTSVEDTQYF. As DNA, the CDR3 is TGCAGTGCTGGTTGGGGGCCGACGTCAGTGGAAGATACGCAGTATTTT.

The chain couples TRBV20-1 to TRBJ2-1; 11 positions match TRBD2. CDR1 and CDR2 from the germline V gene are DFQATT and SNEGSKA (reference sequence). The CDR3 is made up of 15 amino acids. Trimming removed 6 bases from V and 0 bases from J; junction bases left unmatched: 4. The DNA of the CDR3 is TGCAGTGCGACTAGCGGGGCTAGCTCCTACAATGAGCAGTTCTTC. Protein: CSATSGASSYNEQFF.

The rearrangement joins TRBV12-3 or TRBV12-4 to TRBJ2-7; TRBD2 matches 8 bases. V lost 5 bases to trimming and J lost 6 bases; unmatched junction nucleotides: 15. The CDR3 is 16 residues long. This CDR3 is CASSPHGGLASGEQYF. CDR3 coding DNA: TGTGCCAGCAGTCCTCACGGAGGACTAGCTTCAGGCGAGCAGTACTTC.

The gene calls are TRBV15 and TRBJ2-6, with D possibly being TRBD2 (5 bases). This CDR3 contains 16 residues. Trimming shortened V by 0 bases and J by 2 bases, and 8 bases separated the two germline ends. CDR1 is LNHNV and CDR2 is YYDKDF in the germline V gene (reference sequence). The chain's CDR3 is CATSRDRGTGANVLTF. The DNA for the CDR3 is TGTGCCACCAGCAGAGATCGGGGAACTGGGGCCAACGTCCTGACTTTC.

V usage is TRBV6-1 and J usage is TRBJ1-2; D unclear. CDR3 size: 14 residues. In germline, CDR1 is MNHNS, CDR2 SASEGT. V was pared by 6 bases and J by 0 bases, with 11 bases between. In nucleotides, the CDR3 is TGTGCCAGCAGAGTAACATTGGCTAACTATGGCTACACCTTC. Amino acid sequence: CASRVTLANYGYTF.